The 21 T cell receptor beta chains reported below all come from one sample, sequenced in a study of regulatory T cells in long-lasting Graves disease (dated by TCRdb to about 2021). Library creation used multiplex PCR. Instrument on record: Illumina HiSeq 4000. iRepertoire HTBI primers and Arm-PCR amplification of CDR3 regions were used to construct TCR beta libraries. The raw public data were reprocessed by TCRdb itself: fastp quality trimming at Q25, MiXCR clonotype calling, in-frame beta chains only. Every distinct CDR3 protein forms one entry, paired with its most common genes and DNA. Recorded for this sample are roughly 430,000 distinct CDR3 sequences; about 16% of them occurred a single time. The ten biggest clones cover roughly a tenth of the sample. This specimen's time point label, per the study, means: newly diagnosed GD, antithyroid drugs for less than 3 months. For both TCR sequencing and RNA sequencing, RNA was extracted from PBMCs using TRIzol.

This sample was also put to use in a study of T cells in Graves' hyperthyroidism and ophthalmopathy.

The starting material was peripheral blood mononuclear cells (PBMCs), obtained at new diagnosis, from a patient treated with antithyroid drugs. These receptors all stem from a woman aged 25-40 years with Graves disease. Donor details come from another sample of the same person, matched by shared clones.

This chain uses TRBV20-1 with TRBJ2-7; no definite D call. Germline loops: CDR1 DFQATT, CDR2 SNEGSKA (reference sequence). There are 13 residues in the CDR3. Trimming took off 3 bases at V and 2 bases at J, with 11 bases between the two ends. DNA for the CDR3: TGCAGTGCTAGGGTCCCGGGTACCTACGAGCAGTACTTC. This gives the protein CSARVPGTYEQYF.

A remark on this clonotype: A much larger clonotype is one base distant, so this may be a read error. V usage is TRBV5-1 and J usage is TRBJ2-2; D might be TRBD1 or TRBD2, each matching 6 bases. CDR3 length: 18 residues. V was cut by 0 bases and J by 5 bases, with 20 bases left in between. Germline assignment: CDR1 SGHRS and CDR2 YFSETQ. CDR3 nucleotide sequence: TGCGCCAGCAGCTTGGGCCTCCCGGGGGCAGGGCGGACCGGGGAGCTGTTTTTT. Its translation: CASSLGLPGAGRTGELFF.

As regards this clonotype: This may arise from a read error, as a much more abundant clone is one base away. DNA of the CDR3: TGTGCCACCAGCGGAGATATCGGGACAGGGTTTGGCTACACCTTC. Amino acid sequence: CATSGDIGTGFGYTF. The genes are TRBV15 and TRBJ1-2, with 9 bases aligning to TRBD1. Germline loops: CDR1 LNHNV, CDR2 YYDKDF (reference sequence). The CDR3 extends over 15 amino acids.

The chain couples TRBV10-3 to TRBJ2-2; D perhaps matches TRBD2 (7 bases). CDR3 length equals 15 residues. Germline V gene sequence: CDR1 ENHRY, CDR2 SYGVKD. Trimming took 7 bases from V and 1 from J, leaving 13 bases between them. The CDR3 here is CAITSRGQNTGELFF. The CDR3, as DNA: TGTGCCATCACCTCGCGGGGGCAGAACACCGGGGAGCTGTTTTTT.

This clonotype appeared a few times. The CDR3 DNA is TGTGCCAGCAGCTCCGGTCTAGCGGGAGTCATTAACTACGAGCAGTACTTC. Amino acid sequence: CASSSGLAGVINYEQYF. The chain joins TRBV11-2 to TRBJ2-7; 10 nucleotides align to TRBD2. Trimming cost V 4 bases and J 3 bases; bases outside gene matches: 12. CDR1 and CDR2 from the germline V gene are SGHAT and FQNNGV. The CDR3 is made up of 17 amino acids.

The sample holds many counts of this clonotype. This chain connects TRBV20-1 to TRBJ2-3; the D gene is possibly TRBD2 (5 bases). The CDR3 totals 15 residues. The V end lost 0 bases, the J end lost 0 bases, and 10 bases lay between the germline ends. The germline CDR1 and CDR2 sequences are DFQATT and SNEGSKA (reference sequence). The CDR3, as DNA: TGCAGTGCTAGAGATGGAGCGGACAGCACAGATACGCAGTATTTT. It specifies CSARDGADSTDTQYF.

The V gene is TRBV29-1, the J gene TRBJ2-2; D might be TRBD2 (5 bases). CDR1 and CDR2 from the germline V gene are SQVTM and ANQGSEA. The CDR3 contains 13 residues. V was cut by 5 bases and J by 6 bases, with 13 bases left in between. CDR3 region: CSVYRPGSGELFF. Written as DNA, the CDR3 is TGCAGCGTTTATAGACCGGGGTCCGGGGAGCTGTTTTTT.

This clonotype has a count of ten or more. V gene TRBV20-1 combines with J gene TRBJ2-1, with unresolved D. V shed 6 bases and J shed 2 bases, with 11 bases lying between them. CDR1 and CDR2 from the germline V gene are DFQATT and SNEGSKA (reference sequence). The CDR3 length is 13 residues. This CDR3 is CSAEPVTYNEQFF. In DNA, the CDR3 is TGCAGTGCCGAACCCGTGACCTACAATGAGCAGTTCTTC.

The chain uses TRBV11-2 and TRBJ2-7; D is possibly TRBD1 (6 bases). CDR1 and CDR2 from the germline V gene are SGHAT and FQNNGV. The CDR3 has 13 residues. V was pared by 5 bases and J by 5 bases, with 13 bases between. DNA for the CDR3: TGTGCCAGCAGCCGCCTTGGGGGCGACGAGCAGTACTTC. Translated: CASSRLGGDEQYF. The full variable domain, rest sourced from reference TRBV11-2 and TRBJ2-7, is EAGVAQSPRYKIIEKRQSVAFWCNPISGHATLYWYQQILGQGPKLLIQFQNNGVVDDSQLPKDRFSAERLKGVDSTLKIQPAKLEDSAVYLCASSRLGGDEQYFGPGTRLTVT.

The table lists this clonotype with many counts. The J gene is TRBJ2-1, the V gene TRBV11-3; TRBD1 or TRBD2 may be the D gene (5 bases each). The germline V and J ends were trimmed by 3 bases and 5 bases, with 14 bases remaining between them. Germline assignment: CDR1 SGHNT and CDR2 YENEEA. This CDR3 has 15 residues. The CDR3 region has the DNA TGTGCCAGCAGCTTGGGGACCGCGCGGGACAATGAGCAGTTCTTC. It specifies CASSLGTARDNEQFF.

V usage is TRBV6-5 and J usage is TRBJ2-2; the D is unclear. The V gene lost 4 bases and the J gene lost 1 base, with 13 bases spanning the gap. The CDR3 totals 16 residues. The V gene's germline CDR1 is MNHEY and CDR2 SVGAGI. The DNA for the CDR3 is TGTGCCAGCAGTTCAGCAGGCGATCTGAACACCGGGGAGCTGTTTTTT. Amino acid sequence: CASSSAGDLNTGELFF.

This clonotype was recorded many times. The chain links TRBV12-3 or TRBV12-4 to TRBJ2-2; TRBD2 matches at 10 bases. The CDR3 is 14 residues long. J lost 5 bases, V lost 5 bases, and 2 bases had no gene match. In DNA form, the CDR3 reads TGTGCCAGCAGTGCTAGCGGGGGTACCGGGGAGCTGTTTTTT. Translation: CASSASGGTGELFF.

J is TRBJ1-2 and V is TRBV7-2; D is unclear. The V gene's germline CDR1 is SGHTA and CDR2 FQGNSA. The CDR3 spans 13 residues. V lost 5 bases to trimming and J lost 7 bases, with 14 bases between them. CDR3 in amino acids: CASSQDRAGGYTF. DNA for the CDR3: TGTGCCAGCAGCCAGGATCGCGCGGGTGGCTACACCTTC.

Comment on this clonotype: Possible read error: a much larger clone is one base away. The chain combines TRBV7-9 with TRBJ1-2; 9 bases match TRBD1. The CDR3 consists of 16 residues. J was trimmed by 5 bases and V by 2 bases; bases with no gene match: 9. Germline CDR1 is SEHNR and CDR2 is FQNEAQ (reference sequence). CDR3 DNA sequence: TGTGCCAGCAGCTTACCCGGGACAGGGAACCTGTATGGCTACACCTTC. Translating gives CASSLPGTGNLYGYTF.

With regard to this clonotype: Only one base separates this from a far larger clonotype, so it likely reflects a read error. V is TRBV11-2 and J is TRBJ2-2; D possibly corresponds to TRBD1 (5 bases). Germline V gives CDR1 SGHAT, CDR2 FQNNGV. V lost 5 bases and J lost 6, with 10 bases in between. The CDR3 has 13 amino acids. The CDR3 DNA reads TGTGCCAGCAGCCCAGGGTTCGCCGGGGAGCTGTTTTTT. Encoded protein: CASSPGFAGELFF.

This clonotype was recorded many times. V and J are TRBV28 and TRBJ2-3; D is unclear. The V end lost 6 bases, the J end lost 3 bases, and 13 bases lay between the germline ends. Per germline, CDR1 MDHEN and CDR2 SYDVKM. This CDR3 spans 14 amino acids. The CDR3 here is CASSWGGGTDTQYF. In nucleotides, the CDR3 is TGTGCCAGCAGCTGGGGTGGCGGAACAGATACGCAGTATTTT.

In its sample, this clonotype was seen a few times. The genes are TRBV29-1 and TRBJ2-1, with 7 bases fitting TRBD1. The trim removed 7 bases at V and 9 bases at J, leaving 9 bases unmatched. Germline V gene sequence: CDR1 SQVTM, CDR2 ANQGSEA. The CDR3 is 12 residues long. The chain's CDR3 is CSAGYRGGEQFF. CDR3 bases: TGCAGCGCGGGCTACAGGGGTGGTGAGCAGTTCTTC.

A remark on this clonotype: A much larger clonotype is one base distant, so this may be a read error. The genes are TRBV28 and TRBJ1-6, with 8 bases lining up with TRBD1. Germline V CDR1 and CDR2: MDHEN, SYDVKM. This CDR3 spans 14 amino acids. The V gene end was trimmed by 2 bases and the J gene end by 13 bases; junction bases not matched to a gene: 7. The CDR3 here is CASSLLDRVMPLHF. CDR3 nucleotide sequence: TGTGCCAGCAGTTTACTGGACAGGGTCATGCCCCTCCACTTT.

The rearrangement joins TRBV25-1 to TRBJ1-2, with unresolved D. Germline-derived CDR1 and CDR2 are MGHDK and SYGVNS. V dropped 8 bases and J dropped 5 bases, with 9 bases sitting between them. The CDR3 loop spans 11 amino acids. In nucleotides, the CDR3 is TGTGCCAGCTGGAAGGATTATGGCTACACCTTC. Amino acid sequence: CASWKDYGYTF.

Worth noting for this clonotype: This likely stems from a read error, as it lies one base from a far larger clone. The genes are TRBV6-2 or TRBV6-3 and TRBJ2-4; D not resolved. The last part of the DNA fits TRBJ2-1 better; the J call may be wrong. The germline CDR1 and CDR2 sequences are MNHEY and SVGEGT. This CDR3 comprises 12 residues. Written as DNA, the CDR3 is TGTGCCAGCACCCTATACGTCGGTGAGCAGTTCTTC. Residues: CASTLYVGEQFF.

This clonotype has only a few counts. As DNA, the CDR3 is TGCAGTGCTACGAGCGGGAGGCCCTCCTACGAGCAGTACTTC. Translated, it gives CSATSGRPSYEQYF. The gene calls are TRBV20-1 and TRBJ2-7, with 9 bases aligning to TRBD2. V was pared by 4 bases and J by 0 bases, with 4 bases of the junction left unmatched. Looked up from germline, CDR1 is DFQATT and CDR2 is SNEGSKA (reference sequence). This CDR3 contains 14 residues.